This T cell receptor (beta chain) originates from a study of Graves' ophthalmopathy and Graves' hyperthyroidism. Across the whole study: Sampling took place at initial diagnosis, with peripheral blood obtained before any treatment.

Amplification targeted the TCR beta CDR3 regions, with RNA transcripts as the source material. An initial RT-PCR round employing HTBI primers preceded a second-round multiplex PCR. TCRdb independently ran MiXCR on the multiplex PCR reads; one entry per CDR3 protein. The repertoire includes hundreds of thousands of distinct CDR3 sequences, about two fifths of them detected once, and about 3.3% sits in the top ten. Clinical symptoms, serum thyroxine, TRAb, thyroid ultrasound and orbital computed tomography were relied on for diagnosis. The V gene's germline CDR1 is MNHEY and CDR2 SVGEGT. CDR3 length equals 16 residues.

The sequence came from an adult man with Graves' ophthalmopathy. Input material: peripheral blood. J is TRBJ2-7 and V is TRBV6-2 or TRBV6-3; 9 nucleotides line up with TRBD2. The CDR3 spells CAESGRLGVSSYEQYF. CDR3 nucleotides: TGTGCTGAAAGCGGGAGGCTCGGCGTCAGCTCCTACGAGCAGTACTTC.